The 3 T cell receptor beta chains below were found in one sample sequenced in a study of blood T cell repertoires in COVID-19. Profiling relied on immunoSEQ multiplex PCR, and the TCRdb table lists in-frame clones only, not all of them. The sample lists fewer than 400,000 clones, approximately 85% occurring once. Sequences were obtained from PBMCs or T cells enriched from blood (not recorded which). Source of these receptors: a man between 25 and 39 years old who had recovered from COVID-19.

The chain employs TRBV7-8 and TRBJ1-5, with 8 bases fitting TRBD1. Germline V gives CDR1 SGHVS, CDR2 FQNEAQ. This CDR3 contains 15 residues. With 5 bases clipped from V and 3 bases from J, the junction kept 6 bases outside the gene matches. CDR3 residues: CASSRQGSFNQPQHF. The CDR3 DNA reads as TGTGCCAGCAGCCGACAGGGGAGTTTCAATCAGCCCCAGCATTTT.

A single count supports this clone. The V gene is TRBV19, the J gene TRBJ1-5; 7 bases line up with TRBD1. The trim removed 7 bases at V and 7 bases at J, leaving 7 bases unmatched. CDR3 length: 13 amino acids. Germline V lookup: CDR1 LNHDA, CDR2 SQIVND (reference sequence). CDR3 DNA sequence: TGTGCCAGTATGGACAGGCCTGACCAGCCCCAGCATTTT. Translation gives CASMDRPDQPQHF.

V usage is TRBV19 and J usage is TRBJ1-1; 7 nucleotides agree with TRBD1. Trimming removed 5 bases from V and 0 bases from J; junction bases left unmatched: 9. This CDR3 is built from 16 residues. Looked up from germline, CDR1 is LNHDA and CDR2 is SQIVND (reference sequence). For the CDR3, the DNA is TGTGCCAGTAGTCCCCGCTTGGGACAGCTGAACACTGAAGCTTTCTTT. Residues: CASSPRLGQLNTEAFF.